Each of the 17 T cell receptor beta chains below was sequenced from the same sample in a study of blood T cell repertoires in COVID-19. Using immunoSEQ multiplex PCR, the repertoire was profiled, and TCRdb retains in-frame clones only, with some absent. The table shows about 300,000 clones, with roughly 86% occurring only once. Sequencing input: peripheral blood. These receptors were obtained from a woman in her 30s with COVID-19, enrolled during active disease.

The chain employs TRBV9 and TRBJ2-3, with 13 bases identical to TRBD2. Unmatched junction bases numbered 10, after V lost 2 bases and J lost 1 base. This CDR3 spans 19 amino acids. CDR1 and CDR2 (germline): SGDLS, YYNGEE. This chain's CDR3 is CASSVSEGLAGIRTDTQYF. The CDR3, as DNA: TGTGCCAGCAGCGTGTCCGAGGGACTAGCGGGGATCCGCACAGATACGCAGTATTTT.

The rearrangement uses TRBV30 and TRBJ1-2, with TRBD1 identical over 8 bases. V was pared by 2 bases and J by 8 bases, with 10 bases of the junction left unmatched. Germline V gives CDR1 GTSNPN, CDR2 SVGIG (reference sequence). CDR3 length: 14 amino acids. For the CDR3, the DNA is TGTGCCTGGAGTCTTCGGACAGGGACTTGGGGCTACACCTTC. Translation gives CAWSLRTGTWGYTF.

This clone was detected only once. The V call is TRBV3-1 (or the pseudogene TRBV3-2), the J call TRBJ2-2; TRBD1 agrees at 12 bases. V shed 1 base and J 8 bases; nucleotides not matched to a gene: 11. Germline CDR1 reads LGHDT; CDR2 reads YNNKEL (reference sequence). This CDR3 has 18 residues. DNA for the CDR3: TGTGCCAGCAGCCAAGGGCACTCCGGGACAGGGGGCTCTGGGGAGCTGTTTTTT. The encoded protein is CASSQGHSGTGGSGELFF.

The chain carries TRBV7-2 and TRBJ1-1; 7 positions agree with TRBD1. CDR3 length: 15 residues. Unmatched junction bases numbered 9, after V lost 4 bases and J lost 4 bases. The germline V gene encodes CDR1 SGHTA and CDR2 FQGNSA. Here the CDR3 reads CASSSTQQGGTEAFF. The CDR3 nucleotides read TGTGCCAGCAGCTCCACGCAGCAGGGGGGCACTGAAGCTTTCTTT.

This clone was seen a handful of times. The J gene is TRBJ1-2, the V gene TRBV11-2; TRBD1 agrees at 9 bases. Germline-derived CDR1 and CDR2 are SGHAT and FQNNGV. V was clipped by 1 base and J by 6 bases; unmatched bases: 6. The CDR3 runs 15 residues. The CDR3 loop is CASSLVTGGGHGYTF. The DNA of the CDR3 is TGTGCCAGCAGCTTAGTCACAGGGGGCGGTCATGGCTACACCTTC.

The chain has TRBV9 and TRBJ2-3; 11 bases map to TRBD2. Trimming removed 3 bases from V and 3 bases from J; junction bases left unmatched: 9. Germline CDR1 SGDLS, CDR2 YYNGEE. The CDR3 is 17 amino acids. The DNA of the CDR3 is TGTGCCAGCAGCGGGCTCGAGACTAGCGGGGTGACAGATACGCAGTATTTT. Translating gives CASSGLETSGVTDTQYF.

The chain combines TRBV11-3 with TRBJ1-1; perhaps TRBD1 as D (5 bases). From germline, CDR1 is SGHNT and CDR2 YENEEA. The length of the CDR3 is 15 residues. V was shortened by 5 bases and J by 6 bases, with 19 bases between the two germline ends. CDR3 DNA sequence: TGTGCCAGCAGCCCGGATGGGGCGCGAAGTGCTGAAGCTTTCTTT. This sequence encodes CASSPDGARSAEAFF.

This clone came up a few times. This sequence joins TRBV19 and TRBJ1-4; 10 nucleotides line up with TRBD1. The V gene end was trimmed by 10 bases and the J gene end by 8 bases; junction bases not matched to a gene: 13. The length of the CDR3 is 15 residues. The V gene's germline CDR1 is LNHDA and CDR2 SQIVND (reference sequence). CDR3 region: CATSRRTGGVEKLFF. The CDR3 region has the DNA TGTGCCACCAGCCGCAGGACAGGGGGAGTAGAAAAACTGTTTTTT.

The chain combines TRBV5-6 with TRBJ1-3; 7 nucleotides agree with TRBD1. The ends lost 1 base at V and 0 bases at J; junction bases unmatched: 7. The CDR3 sequence is 17 residues long. Per the germline V gene, CDR1 is SGHDT and CDR2 is YYEEEE. The CDR3: CASSLLGQPVSGNTIYF. DNA of the CDR3: TGTGCCAGCAGCTTGCTGGGACAGCCCGTCTCTGGAAACACCATATATTTT.

This chain links TRBV5-1 with TRBJ2-7, with 11 bases lining up with TRBD2. CDR1 and CDR2 from the germline V gene are SGHRS and YFSETQ. CDR3 length equals 15 residues. V dropped 0 bases and J dropped 4; count of bases not matched to a gene: 3. The CDR3 DNA follows: TGCGCCAGCAGCTTGGGCCTAGCGGGGGGATACGAGCAGTACGTC. It yields the protein CASSLGLAGGYEQYV.

This rearrangement joins TRBV7-3 to TRBJ1-2; D is undetermined. V lost 0 bases to trimming and J lost 8 bases, with 13 bases between them. The CDR3 has 14 residues. Germline lookup yields CDR1 SGHTA and CDR2 FQGTGA. CDR3: CASSLTPSAGGYTF. The CDR3 DNA is TGTGCCAGCAGCTTAACCCCCTCGGCGGGAGGCTACACCTTC.

The J gene is TRBJ1-2, the V gene TRBV10-3; D is undetermined. Germline V gene sequence: CDR1 ENHRY, CDR2 SYGVKD. The V end was cut by 0 bases, the J end by 0 bases, with 8 bases between. There are 15 residues in the CDR3. The CDR3 region has the DNA TGTGCCATCAGTGAGTCTGGTGGCCCTAACTATGGCTACACCTTC. It translates to CAISESGGPNYGYTF.

The chain uses TRBV7-3 and TRBJ2-2, with D unresolved. Germline V lookup: CDR1 SGHTA, CDR2 FQGTGA. Trimming shortened V by 1 base and J by 5 bases, and 5 bases separated the two germline ends. The CDR3 is made up of 13 amino acids. CDR3 loop: CASSLNPTGELFF. In DNA form, the CDR3 reads TGTGCCAGCAGCTTAAATCCGACCGGGGAGCTGTTTTTT.

This rearrangement joins TRBV14 to TRBJ1-2; the D gene is possibly TRBD1 (6 bases). Germline-derived CDR1 and CDR2 are SGHDN and FVKESK. V lost 0 bases and J lost 5, with 16 bases in between. The CDR3 extends over 16 amino acids. This chain's CDR3 is CASSQEQGMGSYGYTF. CDR3 nucleotides: TGTGCCAGCAGCCAAGAACAGGGCATGGGTTCGTATGGCTACACCTTC. Full variable domain (rest looked up from reference TRBV14 and TRBJ1-2): EAGVTQFPSHSVIEKGQTVTLRCDPISGHDNLYWYRRVMGKEIKFLLHFVKESKQDESGMPNNRFLAERTGGTYSTLKVQPAELEDSGVYFCASSQEQGMGSYGYTFGSGTRLTVV.

This CDR3 reads CASSDYLGSYNEQFF. The CDR3 DNA is TGTGCCAGCAGCGACTATCTAGGCTCCTACAATGAGCAGTTCTTC. This chain joins TRBV7-8 and TRBJ2-1, with D possibly TRBD2 on 5 matching bases. CDR3 length: 15 amino acids. Trimming shortened V by 5 bases and J by 0 bases, and 11 bases separated the two germline ends. CDR1 SGHVS and CDR2 FQNEAQ come from the germline V gene.

This chain joins TRBV6-5 and TRBJ1-5, with unresolved D. This CDR3 is built from 13 residues. V was cut by 4 bases and J by 6 bases, with 10 bases left in between. In germline, CDR1 is MNHEY, CDR2 SVGAGI. CDR3 loop: CASSLSGSQPQHF. The CDR3 coding sequence is TGTGCCAGCAGTTTATCGGGGAGTCAGCCCCAGCATTTT.

The gene calls are TRBV12-3 or TRBV12-4 and TRBJ2-3, with a possible D match to TRBD1 (6 bases). The CDR3 is 12 amino acids. V lost 5 bases and J 6 bases, leaving 9 bases between the germline ends. The CDR3 reads CASSLRGDTQYF. The CDR3 DNA sequence: TGTGCCAGCAGTCTAAGGGGGGATACGCAGTATTTT.